The 19 T cell receptor beta chains in this list originate from one sample, sequenced in a study of blood T cells in healthy people across ages. A second PCR, run for about 7 to 12 cycles, used a sample-barcoded 5' primer plus a J-beta primer mix. TCRdb ran MiXCR on the 5' RACE reads and lists one entry per CDR3 protein. The repertoire holds fewer than 2 million distinct CDR3 sequences, with approximately 40% as singletons. Sequencing was done on a sample of blood. The receptors were gathered from a human donor in good health.

This clonotype has a handful of counts. The genes are TRBV15 and TRBJ2-5, with 9 bases identical to TRBD1. Germline V lookup: CDR1 LNHNV, CDR2 YYDKDF (reference sequence). CDR3 length: 16 amino acids. The V and J ends lost 4 bases and 4 bases, in that order; junction bases with no gene match: 10. In DNA form, the CDR3 reads TGTGCCACCAGCAACAACCGAGGGACAGGGCGAGAGACCCAGTACTTC. This translates into CATSNNRGTGRETQYF.

This clonotype was recorded only once. An end of the junction does not agree with germline; a read error may underlie this. The chain joins TRBV20-1 to TRBJ2-3; 10 positions match TRBD2. CDR3 length: 14 residues. CDR1 is DFQATT, CDR2 SNEGSKA, per germline (reference sequence). CDR3 DNA: TGCAGTGCTAGGACTAGCGGGCCCACAGATAAGCAGTATTTT. Protein sequence: CSARTSGPTDKQYF.

This chain connects TRBV7-2 to TRBJ2-7; 7 nucleotides line up with TRBD1. The germline V gene has CDR1 SGHTA and CDR2 FQGNSA. Unmatched junction bases numbered 18, after V lost 5 bases and J lost 2 bases. There are 18 residues in the CDR3. CDR3 sequence (DNA): TGTGCCAGCAGCCCAGGATCTTTTCCGGGACAGACTACCTACGAGCAGTACTTC. It codes for CASSPGSFPGQTTYEQYF. The full variable domain, in which reference TRBV7-2 and TRBJ2-7 provide the parts outside the CDR3, is GAGVSQSPSNKVTEKGKDVELRCDPISGHTALYWYRQSLGQGLEFLIYFQGNSAPDKSGLPSDRFSAERTGGSVSTLTIQRTQQEDSAVYLCASSPGSFPGQTTYEQYFGPGTRLTVT.

The rearrangement uses TRBV7-9 and TRBJ2-2, with TRBD2 as a possible D gene (5 bases). Trimming took off 2 bases at V and 5 bases at J, with 9 bases between the two ends. The CDR3 has 14 amino acids. CDR1 SEHNR and CDR2 FQNEAQ come from the germline V gene (reference sequence). The chain's CDR3 is CASSLLEGTGELFF. The CDR3 region has the DNA TGTGCCAGCAGCTTACTAGAGGGAACCGGGGAGCTGTTTTTT.

With respect to this clonotype: This may arise from a read error, as a much more abundant clone is one base away. This sequence joins TRBV11-2 and TRBJ2-5; 9 positions match TRBD2. CDR3 length equals 15 residues. CDR1 is SGHAT, CDR2 FQNNGV, per germline. DNA of the CDR3: TGTGCCCGCAGCTTGGATAGCGGGGGTGGAGAGACCCAGTACTTC. Its protein is CARSLDSGGGETQYF.

The rearrangement links TRBV7-2 to TRBJ1-1; D is perhaps TRBD1 (5 bases). CDR1 is SGHTA and CDR2 is FQGNSA in the germline V gene. There are 15 residues in the CDR3. Trimming took off 5 bases at V and 0 bases at J, with 13 bases between the two ends. CDR3 sequence reads: CASSTGTPLNTEAFF. CDR3 in DNA: TGTGCCAGCAGCACCGGGACGCCGTTGAACACTGAAGCTTTCTTT.

The V call is TRBV7-2, the J call TRBJ1-4; D uncertain. Per germline, CDR1 SGHTA and CDR2 FQGNSA. The ends were cut back, 1 base at V and 6 bases at J, with 12 bases in the middle. The CDR3 loop spans 15 amino acids. The CDR3 reads CASSLEGGEDEKLFF. CDR3 nucleotides: TGTGCCAGCAGCTTAGAGGGCGGAGAGGATGAAAAACTGTTTTTT.

The chain combines TRBV19 with TRBJ1-2; D possibly corresponds to TRBD1 (5 bases). CDR1 and CDR2 from the germline V gene are LNHDA and SQIVND (reference sequence). V lost 3 bases and J lost 5, with 16 bases in between. This CDR3 contains 15 residues. CDR3 nucleotides: TGTGCCAGTAGTATTATAGAAGCCGGGGGATATGGCTACACCTTC. Its protein is CASSIIEAGGYGYTF.

This clonotype was seen a handful of times. This chain connects TRBV6-5 to TRBJ2-3; TRBD1 might be the D (6 bases). This CDR3 is 14 amino acids long. Trimming took off 6 bases at V and 3 bases at J, with 13 bases between the two ends. Germline CDR1 reads MNHEY; CDR2 reads SVGAGI. DNA of the CDR3: TGTGCCAGCAGGTTCGACAGGCGGACAGATACGCAGTATTTT. Its translation: CASRFDRRTDTQYF.

This clonotype was counted only a few times. The chain recombines TRBV9 with TRBJ2-3; possibly TRBD1 for D (6 bases). Germline V gene lookup returns CDR1 SGDLS and CDR2 YYNGEE. The V end was cut by 3 bases, the J end by 6 bases, with 17 bases between. The CDR3 is 15 amino acids. CDR3 in amino acids: CASSATGTRGDTQYF. The CDR3 DNA reads as TGTGCCAGCAGCGCAACCGGGACCAGGGGCGATACGCAGTATTTT.

This clonotype was detected only a few times. The gene calls are TRBV5-1 and TRBJ2-1; 11 bases agree with TRBD2. Germline values: CDR1 SGHRS, CDR2 YFSETQ. The CDR3 sequence is 17 residues long. J lost 0 bases, V lost 5 bases, and 7 bases had no gene match. CDR3 nucleotide sequence: TGCGCCAGCAGTAGCGGGAGGGGAGACGTCTCCTACAATGAGCAGTTCTTC. Translating it yields CASSSGRGDVSYNEQFF.

J is TRBJ1-2 and V is TRBV7-2; 9 bases line up with TRBD1. The CDR3 sequence is 16 residues long. The germline CDR1 and CDR2 sequences are SGHTA and FQGNSA. Losses at the gene ends were 2 bases for V and 2 bases for J; bases not matched to a gene: 6. DNA of the CDR3: TGTGCCAGCAGCTTAACCGGGACAGGGCACAACTATGGCTACACCTTC. Its translation: CASSLTGTGHNYGYTF.

The chain has TRBV9 and TRBJ1-1; D may be TRBD1 (6 bases). With 2 bases removed from V and 3 bases from J, the gap between germline ends came to 11 bases. The CDR3 has 14 residues. Germline assignment: CDR1 SGDLS and CDR2 YYNGEE. Written as DNA, the CDR3 is TGTGCCAGCAGCGTTACAGGGACGGACACTGAAGCTTTCTTT. It encodes CASSVTGTDTEAFF.

This clonotype showed up just a few times. The genes are TRBV5-1 and TRBJ2-5; D may be TRBD1 (5 bases). The CDR3 is 13 amino acids. In germline, CDR1 is SGHRS, CDR2 YFSETQ. V was clipped by 3 bases and J by 5 bases, with 11 bases between them. The CDR3 reads CASSYGAGETQYF. CDR3 nucleotides: TGCGCCAGCAGCTATGGGGCCGGGGAGACCCAGTACTTC.

This chain uses TRBV10-3 with TRBJ2-5; TRBD1 matches 8 bases. The CDR3 totals 15 residues. J gave up 0 bases and V 2 bases, and 2 bases lay outside the gene matches. Germline V gives CDR1 ENHRY, CDR2 SYGVKD. The CDR3 spells CAISENRGDQETQYF. The CDR3 nucleotides are TGTGCCATCAGTGAGAACAGGGGGGACCAAGAGACCCAGTACTTC.

The chain has TRBV4-3 and TRBJ2-7; D not certain. V was shortened by 0 bases and J by 2 bases, with 14 bases between the two germline ends. Looked up from germline, CDR1 is LGHNA and CDR2 is YSLEER. The CDR3 length is 16 residues. This CDR3 reads CASSQDISSGAYEQYF. The CDR3 DNA sequence: TGCGCCAGCAGCCAAGATATCTCGTCGGGTGCCTACGAGCAGTACTTC.

In regard to this clonotype: At one of its ends the junction is not consistent with the germline gene, which may arise from a read error. The V call is TRBV27, the J call TRBJ1-2; 8 bases agree with TRBD1. Germline-derived CDR1 and CDR2 are MNHEY and SMNVEV (reference sequence). The CDR3 spans 15 residues. The CDR3: CANSWAGGTIYGYTF. CDR3 coding DNA: TGTGCCAACAGTTGGGCAGGGGGCACGATCTATGGCTACACCTTC.

The chain uses TRBV5-1 and TRBJ2-7, with D uncertain. CDR3 size: 12 residues. Trimming cost V 2 bases and J 7 bases, with 10 bases left between them. Germline V CDR1 and CDR2: SGHRS, YFSETQ. CDR3 protein: CASSFGDLEQYF. CDR3 DNA: TGCGCCAGCAGCTTCGGAGATTTGGAGCAGTACTTC.

J is TRBJ1-2 and V is TRBV5-1; 9 bases match TRBD1. V shed 4 bases, J shed 5 bases, and the junction held 9 bases outside the gene matches. The CDR3 is 15 amino acids. Germline V gene lookup returns CDR1 SGHRS and CDR2 YFSETQ. The CDR3 DNA reads TGCGCCAGCAGCCCGACCGGGACAGGGAAGTATGGCTACACCTTC. Translation: CASSPTGTGKYGYTF.